This passage covers 16 T cell receptor beta chains from one sample sequenced in a study of siplizumab effects on memory and regulatory T cells. The protocol was immunoSEQ multiplex PCR, while the TCRdb copy is restricted to in-frame clones and leaves out a portion. The table records 95,000 to 110,000 clones, over 90% of them present only once. Sequenced material: Tregs sorted from blood. All receptors come from a human donor in good health.

In this sample, this clone turned up once. The rearrangement joins TRBV7-6 to TRBJ1-6; D is perhaps TRBD1 (6 bases). Germline-derived CDR1 and CDR2 are SGHVS and FNYEAQ. The V gene lost 2 bases and the J gene lost 7 bases, with 15 bases spanning the gap. This CDR3 has 16 amino acids. The CDR3 loop is CASSLLSGGSNSPLHF. The CDR3 nucleotides read TGTGCCAGCAGCTTATTGAGTGGGGGCTCGAATTCACCCCTCCACTTT.

This clone occurred once. The chain carries TRBV5-4 and TRBJ2-7; possible D gene TRBD2, 6 bases. The germline V gene has CDR1 SGHNT and CDR2 YYREEE (reference sequence). The ends were cut back, 3 bases at V and 6 bases at J, with 13 bases in the middle. The CDR3 has 13 residues. The CDR3 nucleotides are TGTGCCAGCAGCTCTAATCTAGCGACCGAGCAGTACTTC. It encodes CASSSNLATEQYF.

The gene calls are TRBV5-6 and TRBJ1-2; D ambiguous. The CDR3 consists of 15 residues. Trimming left V 0 bases short and J 4 bases short, with 13 bases between. Germline CDR1 and CDR2: SGHDT and YYEEEE. The CDR3 loop is CASSLVGESIYGYTF. DNA for the CDR3: TGTGCCAGCAGCTTGGTGGGTGAATCAATCTATGGCTACACCTTC.

This chain links TRBV5-4 with TRBJ2-5; 10 nucleotides match TRBD2. CDR1 is SGHNT, CDR2 YYREEE, per germline (reference sequence). The V segment lost 0 bases and the J segment 5 bases; nucleotides outside the gene matches: 13. The CDR3 consists of 18 residues. The CDR3 spells CASSLEAAGGLRSETQYF. The CDR3 DNA reads as TGTGCCAGCAGCTTGGAGGCAGCGGGGGGGCTCCGGTCGGAGACCCAGTACTTC.

The rearrangement uses TRBV7-2 and TRBJ1-5; D is undetermined. CDR1 is SGHTA and CDR2 is FQGNSA in the germline V gene. The V end lost 1 base, the J end lost 0 bases, and 10 bases lay between the germline ends. CDR3 length: 16 residues. DNA for the CDR3: TGTGCCAGCAGCTTAGGAGGGCAGATTAGCAATCAGCCCCAGCATTTT. Protein sequence: CASSLGGQISNQPQHF.

The chain links TRBV4-1 to TRBJ1-4; 9 bases are a match to TRBD1. The trim removed 0 bases at V and 4 bases at J, leaving 12 bases unmatched. The length of the CDR3 is 19 residues. Germline V gives CDR1 MGHRA, CDR2 YSYEKL. CDR3: CASSQDRRNRDRVNEKLFF. In DNA form, the CDR3 reads TGCGCCAGCAGCCAAGATCGGCGGAACCGGGACAGGGTTAATGAAAAACTGTTTTTT.

V usage is TRBV10-3 and J usage is TRBJ2-7; TRBD1 agrees at 8 bases. With V trimmed by 6 bases and J by 3 bases, 13 bases remained unmatched. Germline V gene data show CDR1 as ENHRY and CDR2 as SYGVKD. The CDR3 extends over 16 amino acids. The CDR3 DNA reads TGTGCCATCAGAGGGTCCACCGGGACAGGATTCTACGAGCAGTACTTC. Its protein product is CAIRGSTGTGFYEQYF.

The J gene is TRBJ2-3, the V gene TRBV5-1; TRBD2 might be the D (7 bases). The V gene's germline CDR1 is SGHRS and CDR2 YFSETQ. Trimming removed 3 bases at V and 0 bases at J, with 20 bases between. The CDR3 is 18 amino acids. The CDR3 here is CASSWGASGASSTDTQYF. The CDR3 DNA reads as TGCGCCAGCAGCTGGGGGGCTAGCGGAGCTTCTAGCACAGATACGCAGTATTTT.

The chain is built from TRBV2 and TRBJ2-3; 9 positions agree with TRBD2. The germline V gene encodes CDR1 SNHLY and CDR2 FYNNEI. The CDR3 is 14 amino acids. The trim removed 5 bases at V and 4 bases at J, leaving 4 bases unmatched. As DNA, the CDR3 is TGTGCCAGCAGTCTGGCTAGCGGGGCAGATACGCAGTATTTT. It translates to CASSLASGADTQYF.

The chain carries TRBV4-2 and TRBJ1-6; D gene ambiguous. Germline CDR1 LGHNA, CDR2 YNFKEQ. The V gene lost 10 bases and the J gene lost 10 bases, with 20 bases spanning the gap. CDR3 length: 14 amino acids. CDR3 region: CATSKERSDSPLHF. In nucleotides, the CDR3 is TGTGCCACCTCAAAGGAGAGGTCTGACTCACCCCTCCACTTT.

This chain connects TRBV19 to TRBJ1-1, with D perhaps TRBD1 (5 bases). The CDR3 is 23 amino acids. Trimming cost V 3 bases and J 5 bases, with 40 bases left between them. Looked up from germline, CDR1 is LNHDA and CDR2 is SQIVND (reference sequence). The CDR3 loop is CASSIGFGATTPRNVRVRTEAFF. The DNA for the CDR3 is TGTGCCAGTAGTATCGGGTTCGGGGCTACGACGCCCCGGAATGTTAGGGTAAGGACTGAAGCTTTCTTT.

The chain employs TRBV2 and TRBJ1-2; TRBD1 matches 8 bases. In germline, CDR1 is SNHLY, CDR2 FYNNEI. V dropped 6 bases and J dropped 2; count of bases not matched to a gene: 5. CDR3 length: 14 amino acids. CDR3 region: CASSGQGTNYGYTF. DNA of the CDR3: TGTGCCAGCAGCGGACAGGGTACCAACTATGGCTACACCTTC.

The rearrangement links TRBV20-1 to TRBJ2-1; maybe TRBD2 (6 bases). Germline CDR1 and CDR2: DFQATT and SNEGSKA (reference sequence). This CDR3 is 11 amino acids long. V was trimmed by 6 bases and J by 9 bases, leaving 12 bases between them. The CDR3 region has the DNA TGCAGTGCCCCTCGGGGGAGTGAGCAGTTCTTC. Amino acid sequence: CSAPRGSEQFF.

The V call is TRBV10-3, the J call TRBJ1-1, with TRBD1 matching over 9 bases. Germline V gives CDR1 ENHRY, CDR2 SYGVKD. J gave up 5 bases and V 5 bases, and 3 bases lay outside the gene matches. The CDR3 spans 13 residues. The CDR3 here is CAISSGTGTEAFF. Written as DNA, the CDR3 is TGTGCCATCAGTTCCGGGACAGGGACTGAAGCTTTCTTT.

The genes are TRBV6-1 and TRBJ2-7; D might be TRBD2 (5 bases). Per the germline V gene, CDR1 is MNHNS and CDR2 is SASEGT. V dropped 6 bases and J dropped 3 bases, with 18 bases sitting between them. The CDR3 spans 15 residues. CDR3 coding DNA: TGTGCCAGCAGGCCGGAGGTTTATGGCAACTACGAGCAGTACTTC. Its protein is CASRPEVYGNYEQYF.

V and J are TRBV28 and TRBJ1-1; TRBD1 matches at 10 bases. Trimming cost V 9 bases and J 4 bases; bases outside gene matches: 2. CDR1 and CDR2 from the germline V gene are MDHEN and SYDVKM. This CDR3 contains 12 residues. The CDR3 DNA is TGTGCCAGTGACAGGGGGCTCACTGAAGCTTTCTTT. Translated, it gives CASDRGLTEAFF.